This T cell receptor (beta chain) was obtained from a study of CD8 T cells in Susac syndrome. About this clonotype itself: At one of its ends the junction is not consistent with the germline gene, which may arise from a read error.

Random-hexamer reverse transcription was applied to roughly 0.45 to 1 ug RNA. TCRdb recomputed calls from the immunoSEQ multiplex PCR reads with MiXCR, one row per CDR3 protein. The sample has roughly 110,000 distinct CDR3 sequences; approximately 94% are singletons. CDR3 length: 15 amino acids. Germline V gene lookup returns CDR1 MNHEY and CDR2 SVGEGT. The receptor was isolated from a human donor with Susac syndrome. The sequenced sample was CD8+ T cells from PBMCs. The chain joins TRBV6-2 or TRBV6-3 to TRBJ1-5, with unresolved D. Here the CDR3 reads CASNYPSGGNQPQHF. The CDR3 DNA reads as TGTGCCAGCAATTACCCGTCGGGTGGCAATCAGCCCCAGCATTTT.